The 2 T cell receptor beta chains below were found in one sample sequenced in a study of blood T cells in healthy people across ages. Using a J-beta primer mix together with a sample-barcoded 5' primer, a second PCR was run for roughly 7 to 11 cycles. One entry per CDR3 protein results from TCRdb running MiXCR on the 5' RACE reads. The data contain 730,000 or so distinct CDR3 sequences, roughly two fifths of them singletons. Material: blood. The receptors derive from an elderly man in good health.

This clonotype was detected many times. The chain joins TRBV7-9 to TRBJ2-7, with D tentatively TRBD1 (5 bases). V lost 5 bases and J lost 6, with 14 bases in between. This CDR3 has 13 residues. Per the germline V gene, CDR1 is SEHNR and CDR2 is FQNEAQ (reference sequence). CDR3 bases: TGTGCCAGCAGCGACACAGGAAGAGGCGAGCAGTACTTC. Translation gives CASSDTGRGEQYF.

There are a few counts of this clonotype. The chain couples TRBV10-3 to TRBJ1-6; perhaps TRBD1 as D (5 bases). Per germline, CDR1 ENHRY and CDR2 SYGVKD. This CDR3 is built from 14 residues. The V and J ends lost 2 bases and 7 bases respectively, with 9 bases between them. This CDR3 reads CAISERGLNSPLHF. CDR3 nucleotide sequence: TGTGCCATCAGTGAGAGGGGACTCAATTCACCCCTCCACTTT.